A single sample gave rise to the 26 T cell receptor beta chains below, sequenced in a study of T-cell memory formation after mild COVID-19. Each CDR3 protein gets one entry after TCRdb re-called the 5' RACE reads with MiXCR. The sample includes hundreds of thousands of distinct CDR3 sequences, about a fifth of them seen just once. The specimen was PBMCs or a T cell subset sorted from them (not recorded which). These receptors were taken from an adult woman who had mild COVID-19 (a few samples of this study predate the infection). Cell type and time point are not known.

This clonotype was counted between two and nine times. The chain combines TRBV7-9 with TRBJ2-3; 7 bases are shared with TRBD1. CDR3 length: 13 residues. Germline loops: CDR1 SEHNR, CDR2 FQNEAQ (reference sequence). Trimming removed 3 bases from V and 8 bases from J; junction bases left unmatched: 5. The CDR3 DNA is TGTGCCAGCAGCTTTCGGACAGGCCCTACGCAGTATTTT. It is translated as CASSFRTGPTQYF.

The V gene is TRBV12-3 or TRBV12-4, the J gene TRBJ1-2; tentative D call: TRBD1 (6 bases). Trimming left V 5 bases short and J 8 bases short, with 12 bases between. The CDR3 has 12 residues. The CDR3: CASSPRQVGYTF. The CDR3 coding sequence is TGTGCCAGCAGTCCGAGACAGGTGGGCTACACCTTC.

This clonotype was found a few times. J is TRBJ1-1 and V is TRBV11-2; no clear D gene. CDR3 size: 13 residues. V shed 10 bases and J shed 0 bases, with 12 bases lying between them. The germline gives CDR1 SGHAT, CDR2 FQNNGV. CDR3 DNA: TGTGCCACTACGGCACCAATGAACACTGAAGCTTTCTTT. Translated: CATTAPMNTEAFF.

This clonotype was observed a handful of times. The chain uses TRBV5-6 and TRBJ2-7, with D possibly being TRBD1 (5 bases). Trimming removed 5 bases at V and 4 bases at J, with 13 bases between. CDR3 length: 13 amino acids. Germline loops: CDR1 SGHDT, CDR2 YYEEEE. The CDR3 here is CASRRQSRYEQYF. The CDR3 DNA follows: TGTGCCAGCAGGCGACAGTCTCGGTACGAGCAGTACTTC. Looking up the rest from reference TRBV5-6 and TRBJ2-7 gives the full variable domain: DAGVTQSPTHLIKTRGQQVTLRCSPKSGHDTVSWYQQALGQGPQFIFQYYEEEERQRGNFPDRFSGHQFPNYSSELNVNALLLGDSALYLCASRRQSRYEQYFGPGTRLTVT.

The V gene is TRBV6-2 or TRBV6-3, the J gene TRBJ1-2; D possibly corresponds to TRBD1 (6 bases). Trimming stripped 6 bases from V and 6 bases from J, with 17 bases between. The CDR3 is made up of 14 amino acids. The germline CDR1 and CDR2 sequences are MNHEY and SVGEGT. CDR3 protein: CASSIQGGVHGYTF. CDR3 coding DNA: TGTGCCAGCAGCATACAGGGCGGTGTGCATGGCTACACCTTC.

The rearrangement joins TRBV12-3 or TRBV12-4 to TRBJ1-1; TRBD1 matches 7 bases. V lost 10 bases to trimming and J lost 4 bases; unmatched junction nucleotides: 12. CDR3 size: 14 residues. In nucleotides, the CDR3 is TGTGCCACCTTGAATTACAGGGGAGGCACTGAAGCTTTCTTT. It specifies CATLNYRGGTEAFF.

In its sample, this clonotype was seen a few times. CDR3 bases: TGTGCCTGGAGTCCCATTCGGGACGGAAACTACGAGCAGTACTTC. This translates into CAWSPIRDGNYEQYF. The chain carries TRBV30 and TRBJ2-7; tentatively, D is TRBD1 or TRBD2 (5 bases each). CDR1 is GTSNPN, CDR2 SVGIG, per germline (reference sequence). The CDR3 is made up of 15 amino acids. Deletions cut 2 bases from V and 3 bases from J, with 17 bases between.

The table lists this clonotype with a few counts. This chain connects TRBV20-1 to TRBJ2-5; D is unclear. V lost 5 bases and J lost 1, with 11 bases in between. Germline CDR1 reads DFQATT; CDR2 reads SNEGSKA (reference sequence). The CDR3 contains 13 residues. CDR3 in amino acids: CSAPDRTQETQYF. As DNA, the CDR3 is TGCAGTGCTCCCGATAGAACCCAAGAGACCCAGTACTTC.

This clonotype has more than one count but fewer than ten. The chain couples TRBV29-1 to TRBJ2-7; the D is unclear. Germline assignment: CDR1 SQVTM and CDR2 ANQGSEA. The CDR3 contains 11 residues. V lost 5 bases and J 3 bases, leaving 8 bases between the germline ends. CDR3 protein: CSVLGSYEQYF. The CDR3 DNA reads as TGCAGCGTTCTGGGCAGCTACGAGCAGTACTTC.

The table lists this clonotype with a few counts. This chain uses TRBV30 with TRBJ2-2, with a possible D match to TRBD1 (7 bases). Germline values: CDR1 GTSNPN, CDR2 SVGIG (reference sequence). Trimming pared 5 bases from V and 5 bases from J, leaving 21 bases between. CDR3 length: 16 amino acids. CDR3 DNA: TGTGCCTGGGGAGGGATACCGGGACAGCTTACCGGGGAGCTGTTTTTT. Amino acids: CAWGGIPGQLTGELFF.

This clonotype has more than one count but fewer than ten. V usage is TRBV18 and J usage is TRBJ2-5; 7 bases match TRBD1. Trimming took 0 bases from V and 2 from J; bases not matched to a gene: 6. CDR3 size: 16 residues. Germline V CDR1 and CDR2: KGHSH, LQKENI. DNA for the CDR3: TGTGCCAGCTCACCACCTAGAAACAGGGGACAAGAGACCCAGTACTTC. Protein product: CASSPPRNRGQETQYF. Supplemented by reference TRBV18 and TRBJ2-5, the full variable domain reads NAGVMQNPRHLVRRRGQEARLRCSPMKGHSHVYWYRQLPEEGLKFMVYLQKENIIDESGMPKERFSAEFPKEGPSILRIQQVVRGDSAAYFCASSPPRNRGQETQYFGPGTRLLVL.

As DNA, the CDR3 is TGTGCCAGCAGCAATCGGGACAGGGTTAAGGGGAGCTACGAGCAGTACTTC. It is translated as CASSNRDRVKGSYEQYF. This chain links TRBV7-9 with TRBJ2-7; 9 nucleotides match TRBD1. After removal of 5 bases from V and 3 bases from J, the junction contained 14 bases not matched to a gene. The CDR3 runs to 17 residues. CDR1 and CDR2 from the germline V gene are SEHNR and FQNEAQ (reference sequence).

DNA of the CDR3: TGTGCCAGCAGCTTAGGGGTACCAGGGGTAAATTCACCCCTCCACTTT. It is translated as CASSLGVPGVNSPLHF. The chain joins TRBV7-8 to TRBJ1-6; D is perhaps TRBD1 (6 bases). The CDR3 loop spans 16 amino acids. Germline CDR1 reads SGHVS; CDR2 reads FQNEAQ. V gave up 1 base and J gave up 7 bases, with 14 bases separating them.

This clonotype was seen a few times. The chain recombines TRBV7-9 with TRBJ2-4; 7 bases fit TRBD2. The trim removed 3 bases at V and 6 bases at J, leaving 5 bases unmatched. This CDR3 is 14 amino acids long. Germline V lookup: CDR1 SEHNR, CDR2 FQNEAQ (reference sequence). DNA of the CDR3: TGTGCCAGCAGCTTCCGGGGGGAGGGAAACATTCAGTACTTC. This gives the protein CASSFRGEGNIQYF.

This clonotype was detected a few times. This chain links TRBV7-2 with TRBJ2-1; D is undetermined. The V end lost 3 bases, the J end lost 12 bases, and 15 bases lay between the germline ends. Germline CDR1 reads SGHTA; CDR2 reads FQGNSA. The CDR3 sequence is 13 residues long. CDR3 protein: CASSLPVNSRQFF. For the CDR3, the DNA is TGTGCCAGCAGCTTGCCCGTGAACTCTAGGCAGTTCTTC.

There are a few counts of this clonotype. The V gene is TRBV7-3, the J gene TRBJ2-1, with 16 bases aligning to TRBD2. Per germline, CDR1 SGHTA and CDR2 FQGTGA. J lost 9 bases, V lost 3 bases, and 8 bases had no gene match. The CDR3 consists of 17 residues. CDR3 in amino acids: CASSFPGLAGGSSEQFF. In DNA, the CDR3 is TGTGCCAGCAGCTTTCCGGGACTAGCGGGAGGGTCGAGTGAGCAGTTCTTC.

This clonotype was observed a handful of times. The rearrangement joins TRBV9 to TRBJ1-6, with D possibly being TRBD1 (6 bases). This CDR3 has 15 amino acids. Germline CDR1 is SGDLS and CDR2 is YYNGEE. The V and J ends lost 3 bases and 6 bases respectively, with 13 bases between them. CDR3 loop: CASSERRTANSPLHF. The CDR3 nucleotides are TGTGCCAGCAGCGAGCGAAGGACAGCTAATTCACCCCTCCACTTT.

This chain connects TRBV7-9 to TRBJ1-3, with D perhaps matching TRBD1 (5 bases). Germline V gene data show CDR1 as SEHNR and CDR2 as FQNEAQ (reference sequence). The CDR3 covers 15 residues. V was pared by 7 bases and J by 2 bases, with 15 bases between. In DNA form, the CDR3 reads TGTGCCAGCATAAACAACCGGGGGGCTGGAAACACCATATATTTT. Translation gives CASINNRGAGNTIYF.

This clonotype occurred a few times. The chain links TRBV7-9 to TRBJ2-7; 7 nucleotides align to TRBD1. Per germline, CDR1 SEHNR and CDR2 FQNEAQ (reference sequence). CDR3 length: 14 residues. Germline trimming cut 2 bases from V and 2 bases from J; bases unmatched to any gene: 3. The CDR3 sequence: CASSLTGATYEQYF. Here the CDR3 DNA reads TGTGCCAGCAGCTTAACAGGGGCGACCTACGAGCAGTACTTC.

This clonotype has just a few counts. The gene calls are TRBV5-6 and TRBJ2-7; a weak D match, TRBD2 (5 bases). Trimming pared 3 bases from V and 5 bases from J, leaving 15 bases between. In germline, CDR1 is SGHDT, CDR2 YYEEEE. The CDR3 is 14 amino acids. CDR3 nucleotide sequence: TGTGCCAGCAGCTCTCCCGGGAAGGGTGACGAGCAGTACTTC. This encodes CASSSPGKGDEQYF.

The chain recombines TRBV5-4 with TRBJ2-1; 8 bases map to TRBD2. This CDR3 has 16 residues. V shed 4 bases, J shed 3 bases, and the junction held 9 bases outside the gene matches. Germline V gene sequence: CDR1 SGHNT, CDR2 YYREEE (reference sequence). The CDR3 loop reads CASSLLAGGFYNEQFF. The CDR3 region has the DNA TGTGCCAGCAGCCTCCTTGCGGGGGGCTTCTACAATGAGCAGTTCTTC.

V gene TRBV12-3 or TRBV12-4 combines with J gene TRBJ1-1; 10 bases match TRBD1. CDR3 length: 16 residues. Trimming removed 8 bases from V and 5 bases from J; junction bases left unmatched: 14. Here the CDR3 reads CASRPRDRGRWTEAFF. CDR3 sequence (DNA): TGTGCCAGCCGACCCCGGGACAGGGGTCGTTGGACTGAAGCTTTCTTT.

This clonotype showed up just a few times. V is TRBV3-1 and J is TRBJ1-6; the D gene is possibly TRBD1 (5 bases). Deletions cut 5 bases from V and 9 bases from J, with 11 bases between. Germline assignment: CDR1 LGHDT and CDR2 YNNKEL (reference sequence). CDR3 size: 13 residues. The CDR3 sequence is CASSSNGGSPLHF. CDR3 DNA: TGTGCCAGCAGCTCCAACGGGGGTTCACCCCTCCACTTT.

The chain carries TRBV12-3 or TRBV12-4 and TRBJ1-4; the D is unclear. V was cut by 5 bases and J by 3 bases, with 10 bases left in between. This CDR3 contains 14 residues. CDR3 sequence (DNA): TGTGCCAGCAGTCGAGGGCAGCCTAATGAAAAACTGTTTTTT. This translates into CASSRGQPNEKLFF.

CDR3 loop: CASSQEPGLAGGNANTGELFF. The CDR3 nucleotides are TGTGCCAGCAGCCAAGAACCGGGACTAGCGGGAGGGAATGCGAACACCGGGGAGCTGTTTTTT. This chain uses TRBV3-1 with TRBJ2-2; 16 bases are shared with TRBD2. The J segment lost 0 bases and the V segment lost 0 bases, leaving 7 bases of the junction unmatched. This CDR3 comprises 21 residues. Germline lookup yields CDR1 LGHDT and CDR2 YNNKEL (reference sequence).

This clonotype was detected ten times or more. The V gene is TRBV12-3 or TRBV12-4, the J gene TRBJ2-1; no clear D gene. V lost 2 bases and J lost 2, with 10 bases in between. The CDR3 length is 15 residues. The chain's CDR3 is CASSLPESPYNEQFF. DNA of the CDR3: TGTGCCAGCAGTTTACCCGAATCCCCCTACAATGAGCAGTTCTTC.